This TCR beta chain emerged from a study of blood T cell repertoires in COVID-19. Background on the study: Material from acute and convalescent COVID-19 was sourced from the United States, Italy and Spain. The cDNA or gDNA used as material had been derived from T cells, B-cell-depleted T cells, or PBMCs.

Losses at the gene ends were 1 base for V and 7 bases for J; bases not matched to a gene: 6. CDR3 length: 16 amino acids. Germline assignment: CDR1 SGHTA and CDR2 FQGNSA. A COVID-19 case had been met by exposed participants during the 2 weeks before study entry. Source study methods: Amplifying reference gene primers gave estimates of nucleated cell counts. Clones were read by immunoSEQ multiplex PCR, and TCRdb kept only the in-frame ones, dropping some. The V and J calls and clone size come from that table; D and trimming were worked out from the DNA. The sample carries about 240,000 clones, about 83% recorded once.

The clonotype originates from a woman aged 40 to 50 who had been exposed to COVID-19. This rearrangement joins TRBV7-2 to TRBJ2-1; 11 nucleotides line up with TRBD2. Sequenced material: PBMCs or T cells enriched from blood (not recorded which). The CDR3 sequence is CASSLVSGGAGNEQFF. The CDR3 DNA reads as TGTGCCAGCAGCTTAGTTAGCGGGGGGGCCGGGAATGAGCAGTTCTTC.